A selection of T cell receptor beta chains follows, all from one sample in a study of blood T cell repertoires in COVID-19. Sequencing used immunoSEQ multiplex PCR; TCRdb keeps in-frame clones, though not all of them. The sample yields about 230,000 clones, 75% to 90% seen once. The sequenced sample was peripheral blood. The receptors were sampled from a man between 40 and 49 years old with acute or convalescent COVID-19. CDR3s include the opening cysteine and the closing phenylalanine or tryptophan. D genes are given only for firm matches. Where a row states a size, it is once, few, many or the class of an expanded clone; other rows omit it.

V gene,CDR3 length,J gene,D gene,clone size,CDR3 protein,CDR3 DNA
TRBV6-5,12,TRBJ2-2,.,.,CASRGETGELFF,TGTGCCAGCAGGGGAGAGACCGGGGAGCTGTTTTTT
TRBV12-5,15,TRBJ2-1,TRBD2,.,CASGQTSESYNEQFF,TGTGCTAGTGGACAAACTAGCGAATCCTACAATGAGCAGTTCTTC
TRBV7-3,14,TRBJ2-2,.,.,CASSLRPYTGELFF,TGTGCCAGCAGCTTAAGGCCCTACACCGGGGAGCTGTTTTTT
TRBV18,13,TRBJ1-2,.,.,CASSLDRGDGYTF,TGTGCCAGCTCACTAGACCGGGGGGATGGCTACACCTTC
TRBV27,13,TRBJ1-1,.,few,CASRPLEDTEAFF,TGTGCCAGCAGGCCGTTAGAGGACACTGAAGCTTTCTTT
TRBV5-1,16,TRBJ2-1,.,.,CASSLIQTSGYNEQFF,TGCGCCAGCAGCTTGATACAAACAAGCGGCTACAATGAGCAGTTCTTC
TRBV4-1,15,TRBJ1-1,.,.,CASSQRQNLNTEAFF,TGCGCCAGCAGCCAGCGACAGAATTTGAACACTGAAGCTTTCTTT
TRBV5-1,16,TRBJ2-1,.,.,CASSLVGGANYNEQFF,TGCGCCAGCAGCTTGGTAGGCGGAGCCAACTACAATGAGCAGTTCTTC
TRBV19,13,TRBJ2-7,.,.,CASSKDYSYEQYF,TGTGCCAGTAGTAAAGATTATTCCTACGAGCAGTACTTC
TRBV3-1/TRBV3-2,15,TRBJ1-1,.,.,CASSQAGSRNSEAFF,TGTGCCAGCAGCCAAGCAGGTTCTCGGAACTCTGAAGCTTTCTTT
TRBV10-3,16,TRBJ2-1,TRBD2,.,CAISESRLADDNEQFF,TGTGCCATCAGTGAGTCGAGACTAGCGGATGACAATGAGCAGTTCTTC
TRBV14,13,TRBJ2-3,.,.,CASSPLTGSTQYF,TGTGCCAGCAGCCCACTTACAGGGTCTACGCAGTATTTT
TRBV7-8,18,TRBJ2-1,TRBD2,.,CASSLFLWSSGSGNEQFF,TGTGCCAGCAGCTTATTCCTTTGGTCTAGCGGGAGCGGAAATGAGCAGTTCTTC
TRBV3-1/TRBV3-2,14,TRBJ1-5,.,.,CASSQDPSLQPQHF,TGTGCCAGCAGCCAAGACCCCAGTTTACAGCCCCAGCATTTT
TRBV5-1,16,TRBJ2-2,.,.,CASSLGASGNTGELFF,TGCGCCAGCAGCTTGGGTGCCAGCGGAAACACCGGGGAGCTGTTTTTT
TRBV18,13,TRBJ1-6,TRBD1,.,CASSPDRNSPLHF,TGTGCCAGCTCCCCGGACAGGAATTCACCCCTCCACTTT
TRBV3-1/TRBV3-2,14,TRBJ2-5,.,.,CASSQVGGQETQYF,TGTGCCAGCAGCCAAGTGGGAGGACAAGAGACCCAGTACTTC
TRBV5-1,13,TRBJ2-7,TRBD1,.,CASGGQVLDEQYF,TGCGCCAGCGGGGGACAGGTCCTCGACGAGCAGTACTTC
TRBV19,15,TRBJ1-2,TRBD1,.,CASSRDRGGSVGYTF,TGTGCCAGCTCCCGGGACAGGGGAGGTTCTGTCGGCTACACCTTC
TRBV10-3,13,TRBJ2-3,TRBD2,.,CAIKAGGPDTQYF,TGTGCCATCAAGGCGGGAGGGCCAGATACGCAGTATTTT
TRBV9,17,TRBJ2-7,TRBD1,.,CASSVENQGAPRDEQYF,TGTGCCAGCAGCGTAGAAAACCAGGGGGCCCCCCGGGACGAGCAGTACTTC
TRBV5-6,14,TRBJ1-3,.,.,CARPGSGFGNTIYF,TGTGCCAGACCCGGGTCTGGGTTTGGAAACACCATATATTTT
TRBV11-3,16,TRBJ2-3,TRBD2,.,CASSLGASGNSDTQYF,TGTGCCAGCAGCTTAGGAGCTAGCGGGAACTCAGATACGCAGTATTTT
TRBV19,15,TRBJ2-7,TRBD2,.,CASSTTSGRAYEQYF,TGTGCCAGTAGCACGACTAGCGGGAGGGCCTACGAGCAGTACTTC
TRBV28,11,TRBJ2-7,.,.,CASNGLYEQYF,TGTGCCAGTAACGGGTTATACGAGCAGTACTTC
TRBV27,13,TRBJ1-1,.,.,CASRKSGRTEAFF,TGTGCCAGCAGGAAATCGGGAAGAACTGAAGCTTTCTTT
TRBV19,13,TRBJ1-5,.,.,CASRYRFNQPQHF,TGTGCCAGTAGGTACAGGTTCAATCAGCCCCAGCATTTT
TRBV10-3,14,TRBJ1-2,TRBD1,.,CAIRGTDSNYGYTF,TGTGCCATCAGAGGGACAGATTCTAACTATGGCTACACCTTC
TRBV29-1,13,TRBJ1-2,.,few,CSVRTAGAYGYTF,TGCAGCGTTCGGACGGCTGGGGCCTATGGCTACACCTTC
TRBV19,16,TRBJ1-2,.,.,CASSIDIETRGNGYTF,TGTGCCAGTAGTATAGATATAGAGACAAGGGGAAATGGCTACACCTTC
TRBV4-1,17,TRBJ1-6,TRBD1,.,CASSHYTPGTGGSPLHF,TGCGCCAGCAGCCACTATACCCCCGGGACAGGGGGATCACCCCTCCACTTT
TRBV19,13,TRBJ1-3,.,.,CASSGQSGNTIYF,TGTGCCAGTTCCGGACAGTCTGGAAACACCATATATTTT
TRBV27,15,TRBJ2-1,.,.,CASTGLPISYNEQFF,TGTGCCAGCACGGGACTGCCCATTTCCTACAATGAGCAGTTCTTC
TRBV10-3,13,TRBJ2-3,.,.,CAIKGEGTDTQYF,TGTGCCATCAAGGGGGAAGGCACAGATACGCAGTATTTT
TRBV7-9,11,TRBJ2-3,.,.,CAAEGTDTQYF,TGTGCCGCAGAGGGCACAGATACGCAGTATTTT
TRBV7-2,15,TRBJ1-1,TRBD1,.,CASSRPGTGGTEAFF,TGTGCCAGCAGCCGTCCCGGGACAGGGGGCACTGAAGCTTTCTTT
TRBV28,12,TRBJ2-1,.,.,CASRDTYNEQFF,TGTGCCAGCAGGGACACTTACAATGAGCAGTTCTTC
TRBV6-5,14,TRBJ1-3,.,once,CASISDISGNTIYF,TGTGCCAGCATTTCGGACATCTCTGGAAACACCATATATTTT
TRBV7-2,11,TRBJ1-4,.,.,CASSREGRMFF,TGTGCCAGCAGCAGGGAGGGACGAATGTTTTTT
TRBV18,13,TRBJ2-4,.,.,CASSPTALNIQYF,TGTGCCAGCTCACCCACAGCCTTAAACATTCAGTACTTC
TRBV12-3/TRBV12-4,13,TRBJ1-2,.,.,CASSFGLPWGYTF,TGTGCCAGCAGTTTCGGACTGCCTTGGGGCTACACCTTC